This TCR beta chain appears in the sequencing data of a study of blood T cell repertoires in COVID-19. Study-wide background: Cohort 3 recovery required two negative PCRs, clearance, or symptom resolution.

Data came from immunoSEQ multiplex PCR; TCRdb stores just in-frame clones and leaves some out. This table holds about 150,000 clones, roughly 85% found once. This CDR3 region has 15 residues. Germline loops: CDR1 KGHSH, CDR2 LQKENI. Trimming stripped 3 bases from V and 5 bases from J, with 13 bases between. Recruitment covered under 25 US areas and drew participants whose ages spanned roughly 18 to 90 years. Participant-given clinical history determined each cohort assignment. The V call is TRBV18, the J call TRBJ2-2, with D perhaps matching TRBD1 (6 bases). The specimen was PBMCs or T cells enriched from blood (not recorded which). The receptor's source is a woman aged 70-85 years in a cohort exposed to, infected with or recovered from COVID-19 (not recorded which). CDR3 nucleotide sequence: TGTGCCAGCTCACCGGCCACCCAGGGGACCGGGGAGCTGTTTTTT. Its translation: CASSPATQGTGELFF.